This note documents a single T cell receptor beta chain sequence. Its antigen is as yet unknown. These data come from a study of cytomegalovirus exposure and HLA in healthy donors. Study-wide points: Subsequent analysis showed first-cohort TCR clusters tending to co-occur in 120 validation repertoires. CMV antigen specificity was confirmed in vitro for three CMV-associated chains. The classifier reportedly diagnosed cytomegalovirus status with high specificity and sensitivity.

The donors were in the approximately 130-subject validation cohort, distinct from the approximately 670-subject first cohort. This table comes from immunoSEQ multiplex PCR, and its TCRdb copy is limited to in-frame clones, with some not included. Of a few hundred thousand clones in the sample, 86% were seen once. Germline assignment: CDR1 MNHEY and CDR2 SMNVEV (reference sequence). This CDR3 has 14 residues. Trimming shortened V by 2 bases and J by 4 bases, and 9 bases separated the two germline ends. This chain connects TRBV27 to TRBJ2-1; possible D gene TRBD1, 6 bases. Sequences were obtained from PBMCs. This receptor was obtained from a woman between 18 and 30 years old in good health and CMV-seronegative. The CDR3 region has the DNA TGTGCCAGCAGTTTAGGACAGAGTTACAATGAGCAGTTCTTC. Translation gives CASSLGQSYNEQFF.